This passage covers 7 T cell receptor beta chains from one sample sequenced in a study of blood T cells in healthy people across ages. Primers used in a second PCR of about 6 to 12 cycles were a sample-barcoded 5' primer and a J-beta primer mix. In TCRdb, the 5' RACE reads were re-called with MiXCR into one record per CDR3 protein. Of hundreds of thousands of distinct CDR3 sequences in the sample, roughly half are singletons; the top ten hold roughly 12%. Sequencing was performed on blood. All receptors come from a woman aged 80 or over in good health.

This chain uses TRBV20-1 with TRBJ2-5; perhaps TRBD1 as D (6 bases). CDR1 DFQATT and CDR2 SNEGSKA come from the germline V gene (reference sequence). V was pared by 5 bases and J by 11 bases, with 27 bases between. The CDR3 covers 15 residues. CDR3 nucleotide sequence: TGCAGTGCTGGTACAGGGAAAAGGGGCTACAATGAGCAGTACTTC. Residues: CSAGTGKRGYNEQYF.

The chain links TRBV7-2 to TRBJ2-7; the D gene is possibly TRBD2 (5 bases). V lost 2 bases to trimming and J lost 4 bases, with 12 bases between them. CDR1 is SGHTA, CDR2 FQGNSA, per germline. CDR3 length: 14 residues. CDR3 protein: CASSLRRGLYEQYF. The CDR3 DNA sequence: TGTGCCAGCAGCTTACGGCGCGGGCTATACGAGCAGTACTTC.

This clonotype was detected a few times. A much larger clone sits a single nucleotide away, making a read error possible. The CDR3 DNA reads TGCAGCGTAGGTAGCGTCTACAATGAGCAGTTCTTC. Protein product: CSVGSVYNEQFF. This chain joins TRBV20-1 and TRBJ2-1; the D gene is possibly TRBD2 (5 bases). This CDR3 comprises 12 residues. From germline, CDR1 is DFQATT and CDR2 SNEGSKA (reference sequence).

As concerns this clonotype: A much bigger clone sits one base away, suggesting this may be a read error. The chain's CDR3 is CASSLERVRTDTQYF. CDR3 in DNA: TGTGCCAGCAGTCTTGAACGGGTGCGCACAGATACGCAGTATTTT. This chain links TRBV12-3 or TRBV12-4 with TRBJ2-3; D is unresolved. The CDR3 loop spans 15 amino acids. With 5 bases removed from V and 1 base from J, the gap between germline ends came to 13 bases.

The rearrangement links TRBV20-1 to TRBJ2-1; tentative D call: TRBD2 (5 bases). Germline-derived CDR1 and CDR2 are DFQATT and SNEGSKA (reference sequence). This CDR3 contains 14 residues. Trimming removed 3 bases from V and 0 bases from J, with 9 bases in between. The CDR3 coding sequence is TGCAGTGCTAGGGACTTGACCTCCTACAATGAGCAGTTCTTC. This translates into CSARDLTSYNEQFF.

As regards this clonotype: Since a much larger clone is just one base distant, this may be a read error. This sequence joins TRBV20-1 and TRBJ2-7, with D possibly TRBD1 on 5 matching bases. The CDR3 runs to 16 residues. Germline V lookup: CDR1 DFQATT, CDR2 SNEGSKA (reference sequence). Trimming took 0 bases from V and 0 from J, leaving 15 bases between them. The CDR3 region is CSAREGAGDSSYEQYF. The CDR3, as DNA: TGCAGTGCTAGAGAGGGTGCTGGCGACAGCTCCTACGAGCAGTACTTC.

This chain links TRBV2 with TRBJ2-3; D perhaps matches TRBD1 (5 bases). Trimming cost V 7 bases and J 4 bases, with 15 bases left between them. Germline CDR1 SNHLY, CDR2 FYNNEI. The CDR3 spans 14 residues. The CDR3 reads CASKYSKGADTQYF. DNA for the CDR3: TGTGCCAGCAAGTATTCAAAAGGGGCAGATACGCAGTATTTT.